This T cell receptor (beta chain) originates from a study of shared clonotypes between healthy human individuals. Study observations and caveats: Among donors, sharing of clonotypes was expected to be affected by sequencing depth.

There were only Caucasian adults among the donors, and all lived in Nashville, Tennessee. Trimming at V came to 2 bases and at J to 4 bases, leaving 8 bases not matched to a gene. CDR1 is SGDLS and CDR2 is YYNGEE in the germline V gene. This CDR3 region has 16 residues. Repertoires were generated with immunoSEQ multiplex PCR, while TCRdb's copy carries only in-frame clones and drops some. The repertoire has about 490,000 clones, more than 75% of them found once; the top ten carry around 12%. As for this clone: Its antigen remains unknown.

The sequence derives from a woman aged 35 to 49 in good health. Some clones in this sample may be carry-over from other donors' samples. The J gene is TRBJ2-1, the V gene TRBV9, with 8 bases aligning to TRBD1. Sequencing was done on a sample of PBMCs. In nucleotides, the CDR3 is TGTGCCAGCAGCGTTGGGCAGGGGGCAGGATACAATGAGCAGTTCTTC. Translated: CASSVGQGAGYNEQFF.